A selection of T cell receptor beta chains follows, all from one sample in a study of cytomegalovirus exposure and HLA in healthy donors. Measured with immunoSEQ multiplex PCR; TCRdb has only the in-frame clones, and not every one. The table records about 140,000 clones, around 82% of them present only once. The sample taken for sequencing was PBMCs. Receptor source: a man between 18 and 29 years old in good health and CMV-seropositive. Each CDR3 is given with its conserved first and last residue. Fields, in order: V gene, clone size, D gene, J gene, CDR3 protein, CDR3 DNA. The D gene is left open where the match is weak. The listing skips clone size in some rows; elsewhere it reads once, few, many or a size class.

TRBV7-9	NA	NA	TRBJ2-3	CASSFSGRGGNTDTQYF	TGTGCCAGCAGCTTTTCAGGAAGGGGGGGAAACACAGATACGCAGTATTTT
TRBV7-8	NA	TRBD1	TRBJ2-7	CASSPMRTGLSYEQYF	TGTGCCAGCAGCCCGATGCGGACAGGCCTGTCCTACGAGCAGTACTTC
TRBV5-1	NA	TRBD1	TRBJ2-3	CASSSGQGRTDTQYF	TGCGCCAGCAGCTCTGGACAGGGGAGGACAGATACGCAGTATTTT
TRBV10-3	NA	TRBD1	TRBJ2-6	CAIQGDRAGANVLTF	TGTGCCATCCAAGGGGACAGGGCTGGGGCCAACGTCCTGACTTTC
TRBV28	NA	TRBD2	TRBJ2-5	CAGSSGRRFRETQYF	TGTGCCGGCAGTAGCGGGAGAAGGTTCCGAGAGACCCAGTACTTC
TRBV7-3	NA	TRBD1	TRBJ2-6	CASSSTPDRDGANVLTF	TGTGCCAGCAGCTCGACCCCAGACAGGGACGGGGCCAACGTCCTGACTTTC
TRBV30	NA	TRBD1	TRBJ2-7	CAWEGTGGPEQYF	TGTGCCTGGGAGGGGACAGGGGGGCCCGAGCAGTACTTC
TRBV2	NA	TRBD2	TRBJ2-1	CASRLKREGLDEQFF	TGTGCCAGCAGGCTCAAGCGGGAGGGCTTGGATGAGCAGTTCTTC
TRBV28	NA	TRBD1	TRBJ1-5	CASSPWTGGNQPQHF	TGTGCCAGCAGTCCCTGGACAGGGGGGAATCAGCCCCAGCATTTT
TRBV12-5	once	NA	TRBJ1-2	CASGLEGRPGGYTF	TGTGCTAGTGGTTTGGAGGGCCGGCCAGGGGGCTACACCTTC
TRBV28	NA	NA	TRBJ2-1	CASRRLAANEQFF	TGTGCCAGCAGACGCCTAGCAGCCAATGAGCAGTTCTTC
TRBV7-2	once	TRBD1	TRBJ2-5	CASSLSGPGGLGETQYF	TGTGCCAGCAGCTTAAGTGGGCCAGGGGGCCTTGGAGAGACCCAGTACTTC
TRBV9	NA	NA	TRBJ1-1	CASSPRGLNTEAFF	TGTGCCAGCAGCCCCCGCGGGTTGAACACTGAAGCTTTCTTT
TRBV27	once	NA	TRBJ2-7	CASSSSPGSTYEQYF	TGTGCCAGCAGTTCCTCCCCGGGATCCACCTACGAGCAGTACTTC
TRBV28	few	NA	TRBJ1-2	CASSFGTRIYGYTF	TGTGCCAGCAGTTTCGGGACACGGATCTATGGCTACACCTTC
TRBV7-2	few	NA	TRBJ2-2	CASSLLAITGELFF	TGTGCCAGCAGCTTGCTAGCGATAACCGGGGAGCTGTTTTTT
TRBV9	NA	NA	TRBJ1-3	CASSPQTVLSGNTIYF	TGTGCCAGCAGCCCACAGACAGTCCTCTCTGGAAACACCATATATTTT
TRBV21-1	NA	NA	TRBJ2-2	CASSKGRAVRKKGGSGRFSGELFF	TGTGCCAGCAGCAAAGGTCGCGCAGTAAGAAAGAAAGGGGGTAGCGGGAGATTTAGCGGGGAGCTGTTTTTT
TRBV6-5	once	NA	TRBJ2-3	CASSLRQVTDTQYF	TGTGCCAGCAGTCTACGACAGGTCACAGATACGCAGTATTTT
TRBV5-1	NA	NA	TRBJ2-2	CASSRSVVDTGELFF	TGCGCCAGCAGCCGAAGCGTGGTGGACACCGGGGAGCTGTTTTTT
TRBV9	NA	TRBD1	TRBJ1-5	CASSKGARPQHF	TGTGCCAGCAGCAAGGGGGCGAGGCCCCAGCATTTT
TRBV6-5	NA	TRBD1	TRBJ1-2	CASSMGQGVYGYTF	TGTGCCAGCTCAATGGGACAGGGTGTTTATGGCTACACCTTC
TRBV2	NA	NA	TRBJ2-2	CASGGSGRGTGELFF	TGTGCCAGTGGGGGGAGCGGCCGGGGCACCGGGGAGCTGTTTTTT
TRBV30	few	NA	TRBJ2-7	CAWSTYRERAYEQYF	TGTGCCTGGAGTACCTACAGGGAAAGGGCCTACGAGCAGTACTTC
TRBV5-4	NA	TRBD1	TRBJ2-7	CASSWGTGNYEQYF	TGTGCCAGCAGCTGGGGGACAGGGAACTACGAGCAGTACTTC
TRBV10-3	NA	TRBD1	TRBJ2-1	CAISSTGVAEQFF	TGTGCCATCAGTTCGACAGGGGTGGCGGAGCAGTTCTTC
TRBV27	NA	TRBD2	TRBJ2-7	CASSYLAGGYEQYF	TGTGCCAGCAGTTATCTAGCGGGGGGCTACGAGCAGTACTTC
TRBV19	NA	TRBD1	TRBJ1-1	CASSAGTGNTEAFF	TGTGCCAGTAGCGCCGGGACAGGGAACACTGAAGCTTTCTTT
TRBV5-1	NA	NA	TRBJ1-6	CASSFGDMWDSPLHF	TGCGCCAGCAGCTTTGGGGACATGTGGGATTCACCCCTCCACTTT
TRBV6-1	NA	TRBD1	TRBJ1-1	CASSRQGSMNTEAFF	TGTGCCAGCAGCCGACAGGGTTCTATGAACACTGAAGCTTTCTTT
TRBV27	once	TRBD2	TRBJ2-3	CASSLSRTLRGSTDTQYF	TGTGCCAGCAGTTTATCGAGGACGCTGCGGGGGAGCACAGATACGCAGTATTTT
TRBV9	NA	NA	TRBJ2-1	CASSRTVNEQFF	TGTGCCAGCAGCAGGACTGTCAATGAGCAGTTCTTC
TRBV27	NA	TRBD1	TRBJ2-7	CASSVPGGEQYF	TGTGCCAGCAGTGTCCCAGGGGGCGAGCAGTACTTC
TRBV7-2	once	NA	TRBJ1-3	CASSSLRGVTGNTIYF	TGTGCCAGCAGCTCCCTCAGGGGCGTCACTGGAAACACCATATATTTT
TRBV30	NA	NA	TRBJ2-5	CAWSVKLKETQYF	TGTGCCTGGAGTGTGAAGCTAAAAGAGACCCAGTACTTC
TRBV30	NA	NA	TRBJ1-2	CACRQPDNYGYTF	TGTGCCTGTAGACAGCCGGATAACTATGGCTACACCTTC
TRBV28	NA	NA	TRBJ1-4	CASSLSYGPLNEKLFF	TGTGCCAGCAGTTTATCGTATGGGCCCCTTAATGAAAAACTGTTTTTT